Presented here are 17 T cell receptor beta chains from one specimen sequenced in a study of blood T cell repertoires in COVID-19. The method was immunoSEQ multiplex PCR; TCRdb's version includes in-frame clones alone and lacks a portion of them. The repertoire includes almost 200,000 clones, roughly 90% of them detected once, and over 7% sits in the top ten. The sample comprised PBMCs or T cells enriched from blood (not recorded which). These receptor sequences come from a woman under 30 who had recovered from COVID-19.

The chain has TRBV28 and TRBJ1-4; D gene uncertain. The CDR3 is 13 amino acids. The germline gives CDR1 MDHEN, CDR2 SYDVKM. V shed 10 bases and J shed 5 bases, with 14 bases lying between them. CDR3 bases: TGTGCCACCACGGGTCGGCCAAATGAAAAACTGTTTTTT. Translation gives CATTGRPNEKLFF.

CDR3 DNA sequence: TGTGCCAGCAGCTTAGGACTAGCGGAGAGGGATGAGCAGTTCTTC. Protein sequence: CASSLGLAERDEQFF. This chain connects TRBV7-9 to TRBJ2-1, with TRBD2 identical over 9 bases. Germline CDR1 is SEHNR and CDR2 is FQNEAQ (reference sequence). This CDR3 is built from 15 residues. After removal of 1 base from V and 8 bases from J, the junction contained 6 bases not matched to a gene. The variable domain in full, completed from reference TRBV7-9 and TRBJ2-1, reads DTGVSQNPRHKITKRGQNVTFRCDPISEHNRLYWYRQTLGQGPEFLTYFQNEAQLEKSRLLSDRFSAERPKGSFSTLEIQRTEQGDSAMYLCASSLGLAERDEQFFGPGTRLTVL.

The chain couples TRBV27 to TRBJ2-4; TRBD2 might be the D (6 bases). From germline, CDR1 is MNHEY and CDR2 SMNVEV (reference sequence). Trimming pared 4 bases from V and 8 bases from J, leaving 15 bases between. This CDR3 is built from 14 residues. CDR3 protein: CASSSLGGEDIQYF. The DNA for the CDR3 is TGTGCCAGCAGTTCCTTGGGGGGTGAGGACATTCAGTACTTC.

Worth noting for this clone: A single base separates this from a much larger clone, so it may be a read error. The V and J genes are TRBV10-3 and TRBJ2-2; 9 bases align to TRBD2. The length of the CDR3 is 15 residues. CDR1 is ENHRY, CDR2 SYGVKD, per germline. The ends lost 10 bases at V and 8 bases at J; junction bases unmatched: 14. In nucleotides, the CDR3 is TGTGCCACCGGCGTCTCTGAGCGGGGGGTAGGGGAGCTGTTTTTT. This codes for CATGVSERGVGELFF.

V and J are TRBV2 and TRBJ1-1, with TRBD1 identical over 10 bases. The CDR3 consists of 15 residues. Germline CDR1 and CDR2: SNHLY and FYNNEI. The J segment lost 11 bases and the V segment lost 5 bases, leaving 14 bases of the junction unmatched. The CDR3 spells CASSLGQGGTRLAFF. CDR3 nucleotide sequence: TGTGCCAGCAGTCTCGGACAGGGGGGTACTCGGCTGGCTTTCTTT.

The genes are TRBV27 and TRBJ1-5; 8 bases are shared with TRBD1. CDR3 length: 16 amino acids. Per germline, CDR1 MNHEY and CDR2 SMNVEV (reference sequence). After removal of 5 bases from V and 0 bases from J, the junction contained 6 bases not matched to a gene. CDR3 protein: CASSPRRGHSNQPQHF. DNA for the CDR3: TGTGCCAGCAGTCCCCGCAGGGGGCATAGCAATCAGCCCCAGCATTTT.

The chain is built from TRBV3-1 (or the pseudogene TRBV3-2) and TRBJ2-5; 8 positions agree with TRBD2. The CDR3 extends over 17 amino acids. The V segment lost 0 bases and the J segment 2 bases; nucleotides outside the gene matches: 8. Germline-derived CDR1 and CDR2 are LGHDT and YNNKEL (reference sequence). CDR3 coding DNA: TGTGCCAGCAGCCAAGAAGGGGATAGCGGGACACAAGAGACCCAGTACTTC. Translated, it gives CASSQEGDSGTQETQYF.

The chain has TRBV5-1 and TRBJ2-3; 9 bases align to TRBD1. This CDR3 region has 15 residues. Germline CDR1 SGHRS, CDR2 YFSETQ. J was trimmed by 4 bases and V by 6 bases; bases with no gene match: 9. The CDR3, as DNA: TGCGCCAGCAATAGGGGACAGGGAGGCGCAGATACGCAGTATTTT. Encoded protein: CASNRGQGGADTQYF.

J is TRBJ2-2 and V is TRBV19, with D uncertain. With 5 bases removed from V and 2 bases from J, the gap between germline ends came to 12 bases. The CDR3 length is 15 residues. CDR1 is LNHDA and CDR2 is SQIVND in the germline V gene (reference sequence). CDR3 nucleotide sequence: TGTGCCAGTAGTCACGGAGTCAGAAACACCGGGGAGCTGTTTTTT. Amino acid sequence: CASSHGVRNTGELFF.

The chain is built from TRBV30 and TRBJ2-7; a possible D gene is TRBD1 (5 bases). Germline lookup yields CDR1 GTSNPN and CDR2 SVGIG (reference sequence). Trimming took off 5 bases at V and 2 bases at J, with 13 bases between the two ends. This CDR3 is built from 13 residues. CDR3 nucleotides: TGTGCCTGGGAGCTCGCGACAGCCTACGAGCAGTACTTC. Its protein product is CAWELATAYEQYF.

The rearrangement uses TRBV7-9 and TRBJ1-6; the D gene is possibly TRBD1 (5 bases). Trimming shortened V by 6 bases and J by 10 bases, and 16 bases separated the two germline ends. Germline CDR1 and CDR2: SEHNR and FQNEAQ (reference sequence). The CDR3 consists of 14 residues. Here the CDR3 reads CASRPDIEGSPLHF. The CDR3 nucleotides read TGTGCCAGCAGGCCGGACATAGAAGGATCACCCCTCCACTTT.

V and J are TRBV7-6 and TRBJ1-1, with D unresolved. Trimming stripped 2 bases from V and 5 bases from J, with 9 bases between. CDR1 is SGHVS and CDR2 is FNYEAQ in the germline V gene. This CDR3 region has 13 residues. CDR3 amino acids: CASSLIEQTEAFF. The DNA of the CDR3 is TGTGCCAGCAGCTTAATAGAACAGACTGAAGCTTTCTTT.

The V and J genes are TRBV5-5 and TRBJ1-5; D remains unclear. Germline values: CDR1 SGHKS, CDR2 YYEKEE (reference sequence). The length of the CDR3 is 14 residues. The germline V and J ends were trimmed by 3 bases and 7 bases, with 14 bases remaining between them. The DNA for the CDR3 is TGTGCCAGCAGCTCGTACGGGGTAGGGCAGCCCCAGCATTTT. Its translation: CASSSYGVGQPQHF.

The rearrangement joins TRBV27 to TRBJ1-4; 10 bases are shared with TRBD1. Trimming at V came to 2 bases and at J to 8 bases, leaving 2 bases not matched to a gene. The CDR3 is 14 residues long. CDR1 is MNHEY and CDR2 is SMNVEV in the germline V gene (reference sequence). The CDR3 is CASSLGQGGEKLFF. In nucleotides, the CDR3 is TGTGCCAGCAGTTTAGGACAGGGGGGGGAAAAACTGTTTTTT.

The V call is TRBV7-9, the J call TRBJ2-3; D remains unclear. Trimming cost V 1 base and J 2 bases, with 4 bases left between them. Germline CDR1 is SEHNR and CDR2 is FQNEAQ (reference sequence). This CDR3 is 13 amino acids long. The CDR3 region has the DNA TGTGCCAGCAGCTTAGACATCACAGATACGCAGTATTTT. As protein: CASSLDITDTQYF. Full variable domain (outside the CDR3, taken from reference TRBV7-9 and TRBJ2-3): DTGVSQNPRHKITKRGQNVTFRCDPISEHNRLYWYRQTLGQGPEFLTYFQNEAQLEKSRLLSDRFSAERPKGSFSTLEIQRTEQGDSAMYLCASSLDITDTQYFGPGTRLTVL.

This chain joins TRBV7-3 and TRBJ2-7; TRBD2 aligns across 10 bases. This CDR3 has 15 residues. Trimming at V came to 5 bases and at J to 5 bases, leaving 9 bases not matched to a gene. Germline CDR1 reads SGHTA; CDR2 reads FQGTGA. The CDR3 sequence: CASSALAGGRHEQYF. DNA of the CDR3: TGTGCCAGCAGCGCGTTAGCGGGGGGCCGTCACGAGCAGTACTTC.

The table lists this clone with a count of one. The rearrangement links TRBV15 to TRBJ2-7, with 8 bases matching TRBD1. This CDR3 is built from 13 residues. The J segment lost 3 bases and the V segment lost 4 bases, leaving 2 bases of the junction unmatched. From germline, CDR1 is LNHNV and CDR2 YYDKDF (reference sequence). DNA of the CDR3: TGTGCCACCAGCATAGACAGGGGCTACGAGCAGTACTTC. As protein: CATSIDRGYEQYF.